These T cell receptor beta chains were read from a single sample in a study of blood T cell repertoires in COVID-19. Generated by immunoSEQ multiplex PCR, the TCRdb table keeps only in-frame clones and is missing some. The sample lists around 320,000 clones, roughly nine tenths occurring once. Input material: peripheral blood. The receptors shown here come from a young woman with COVID-19, enrolled during active disease. Both conserved end residues are part of each CDR3.

>TRBV5-6
CASSLGSRYNEQFF
>TRBV18
CASSSQGRTGNTIYF
>TRBV4-2
CASSHASANTGELFF
>TRBV5-6
CASSFYQGWRGANVLTF
>TRBV19
CASSILGTGLAGNTIYF
>TRBV6-5
CASSYSTVPQRYEQYF
>TRBV7-9
CASSPPLVGWYEQYF
>TRBV7-9
CASSLDRAGETQYF
>TRBV30
CAWNSLMHNEQFF
>TRBV19
CASSIAGSDTQYF
>TRBV2
CASSPGQGLFQYF
>TRBV27
CASSLGLAPSDTQYF
>TRBV19
CASTPTGGYEQYF
>TRBV27
CASSPRGQGAYGYTF
>TRBV11-2
CASSLLRGGDNEQFF
>TRBV4-1
CASSQVNTPNTEAFF
>TRBV7-9
CASSTVHVGAGQPQHF
>TRBV3-1/TRBV3-2
CASSRTGAGGYTF
>TRBV2
CASSSDPGLAGGLLSYEQYF
>TRBV19
CASTSTGATDTQYF
>TRBV19
CASSMTRAEAFF
>TRBV4-1
CASSQVGETGLSGYTF
>TRBV2
CASGWTSGAGNEQFF
>TRBV19
CASSMSSSNQPQHF
>TRBV28
CASSSSGGPNTGELFF
>TRBV15
CATSILGSYGELFF
>TRBV6-1
CASSEGTGVFYGYTF
>TRBV4-1
CASSAGTGRTLSNQPQHF
>TRBV2
CASREKRGGVDTQYF
>TRBV5-4
CASSPLEGTQYF
>TRBV7-9
CASSFSNGGFGQYF
>TRBV4-2
CASSQGGGANTEAFF
>TRBV11-2
CASGGGSDTQYF
>TRBV5-1
CASSFNGNTEAFF
>TRBV14
CASSQGGTGGLEAFF
>TRBV4-2
CASSPLTGNSPLHF
>TRBV21-1
CASSRFTQYF
>TRBV28
CASSFWVEDEAFF
>TRBV27
CASRRTGGDYGYTF
>TRBV6-5
CASAGGSLTGELFF
>TRBV20-1
CSARNPRGQHF
>TRBV2
CASSLWTGGKETQYF
>TRBV29-1
CSVARDSYEQYF
>TRBV5-6
CASSLGQRVETGELFF
>TRBV19
CASSMGSEVTEAFF